This T cell receptor (beta chain) was sequenced during a study of T cells in Graves' hyperthyroidism and ophthalmopathy (dated by TCRdb to the late 2010s). Broadly, across the study: Peripheral blood samples were taken at initial diagnosis, before any treatment was given. To identify TCR V-J signatures that set the groups apart, the researchers used a discovery cohort of about a hundred patients, made up of about 44 with Graves' ophthalmopathy and some 56 with stable Graves' hyperthyroidism. The 100 discovery patients were randomly split 7:3 into training and test sets. The paper describes TCR Vbeta CDR3 sequencing of 130 to 150 peripheral blood samples, made up of 43 ophthalmopathy patients, some 76 hyperthyroidism patients and 17 progressor patients. In addition, the study compared T-cell repertoires in thyroid tissue and in blood from over 5 Graves' hyperthyroidism patients. Prospective prediction of ophthalmopathy was tested in an independent validation cohort of 18 hyperthyroidism patients and some 17 patients who later progressed to ophthalmopathy. After blood sampling, hyperthyroidism patients were treated with methimazole at a starting dose of 30 mg daily, and ophthalmopathy patients were treated with high-dose intravenous methylprednisolone. General conclusions and limits of the study: A model built on a 13 V-J signature distinguished ophthalmopathy from stable hyperthyroidism, reaching 85% to 90% sensitivity and 81.08% specificity in cross-validation and 80%/75% in testing. Most expanded thyroid clonotypes (frequency above 0.001) were also found in blood, which suggests that blood repertoires may mirror thyroid immune responses. No statistical method was used to set the sample size in advance, and investigators knew the group allocation. In validation, progression to ophthalmopathy was predicted by the model with roughly 71% sensitivity and roughly 76% specificity, a median of 6.5 months before onset.

CDR1 SGHVS and CDR2 FQNEAQ were looked up in the germline V gene. V lost 5 bases and J lost 3 bases, and the count of bases not matched to a germline gene is 12. There are 16 amino acids in the CDR3, from cysteine to phenylalanine inclusive. The sequence is cut down to CDR3 DNA, 48 bases in frame from base 1. The TCR beta CDR3 regions were amplified from the RNA transcripts. A first-round RT-PCR of the TCR CDR3 used the HTBI primer set with the Qiagen OneStep RT-PCR kit. A second multiplex PCR round built the libraries, followed by size selection and purification. Paired-end sequencing of the libraries was performed with 100 bp reads on an Illumina HiSeq2000. The paper's processing steps were these. SOAPnuke was used to process the raw data, removing reads that contained adapters or uncalled bases, had a mean Phred below 15, or lacked an exact match to the constant primer or identifier. High-quality paired reads were merged using COPE v1.2.5, and each unique nucleotide sequence was defined as a clonotype. MiTCR v1.1 was used to align the clonotypes against IMGT TRBV, TRBD and TRBJ reference segments. Analysis was restricted to V-J combinations with a frequency above 0.0001, which covered roughly 99% of repertoires. A TCS score was defined as the ratio between F50 (clonal expansion) and ExV (chaos), using BLOSUM62-based TCRdist between CDR3 peptides within each V-J. Welch's t-statistics and random forest reduced around 550 V-J features to 13, which were used in a naive Bayes classifier (R e1071). The raw public data were reprocessed by TCRdb itself: fastp quality trimming at Q25, MiXCR clonotype calling, in-frame beta chains only. For every CDR3 protein sequence, its rows merge into one entry that carries the most common genes and DNA. TCRdb, not the original authors, processed these V and J calls. The sample includes under 450,000 distinct CDR3 sequences, with 15% to 20% observed a single time. Jointly, the top ten make up approximately 30% of the sample.

Hyperthyroidism patients were aged 18 to 65 years and newly diagnosed, with disease duration of less than 2 months. Patients with uncontrolled infections, other autoimmune diseases, pregnancy or lactation were excluded. Diagnoses were established on the basis of clinical symptoms, serum thyroxine and TRAb, thyroid ultrasound, and orbital computed tomography. Blood from progressor patients was drawn when they were first diagnosed with hyperthyroidism, before any ophthalmopathy symptoms appeared. PBMCs were isolated from approximately 10 ml of fresh peripheral blood by Ficoll-Paque density gradient centrifugation. Patients classed as progressors first received a Graves' hyperthyroidism diagnosis and then went on to develop ophthalmopathy during follow-up. Total RNA was extracted with Trizol reagent, and quality was checked on an Agilent 2100 Bioanalyzer. This clonotype has at least ten counts. The target of this receptor is not known. Base-call qualities are not available, and no considerably larger clone is one nucleotide away.

The TCR was taken from a woman in her 30s with Graves' hyperthyroidism that later progressed to Graves' ophthalmopathy. Sequenced: blood. The rearranged segments are TRBV7-8 and TRBJ1-1; 7 central bases correspond to TRBD1. The CDR3 corresponds to CASSTIRGLRDTEAFF. In nucleotide form, the sequence is TGTGCCAGCAGCACGATCAGGGGGTTAAGGGACACTGAAGCTTTCTTT.